This TCR beta chain stems from a study of T cell repertoires in cytomegalovirus infection. Overall study: Both a matching HLA type and CMV infection were indicated by public TCR beta signatures. Points from the study as a whole: Cumulative frequency (of public TCR beta family members) identified carriers of CMV plus the relevant HLA.

The sample holds a few counts of this clonotype. Antigen unknown. Each CDR3 protein gets one entry after TCRdb re-called the reads with MiXCR. The repertoire holds nearly 650,000 distinct CDR3 sequences, with roughly 24% as singletons. This clonotype was sampled from a human donor in good health (CMV status not recorded). Some clones in this sample may be carry-over from other donors' samples. Sequenced input: CD8+ T cells from PBMCs.

In DNA, the CDR3 is TGCAGTGCTAGAGGGCGGGGGGAACCCTACGAGCAGTACGTC. Translating gives CSARGRGEPYEQYV. V usage is TRBV20-1 and J usage is TRBJ2-7; 8 positions match TRBD2. J gave up 2 bases and V 1 base, and 4 bases lay outside the gene matches. Germline V gene data show CDR1 as DFQATT and CDR2 as SNEGSKA (reference sequence). The CDR3 is 14 residues long.